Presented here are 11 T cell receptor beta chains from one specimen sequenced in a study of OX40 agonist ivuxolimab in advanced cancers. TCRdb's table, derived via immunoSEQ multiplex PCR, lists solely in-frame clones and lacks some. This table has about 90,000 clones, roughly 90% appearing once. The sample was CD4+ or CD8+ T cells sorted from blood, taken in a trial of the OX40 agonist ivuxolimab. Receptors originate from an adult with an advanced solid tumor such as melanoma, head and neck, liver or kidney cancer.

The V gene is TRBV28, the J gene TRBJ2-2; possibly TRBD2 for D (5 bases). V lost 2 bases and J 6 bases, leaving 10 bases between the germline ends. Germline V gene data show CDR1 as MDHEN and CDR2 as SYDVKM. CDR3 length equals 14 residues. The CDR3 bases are TGTGCCAGCAGTTTAATCCAGGAGGCCGGGGAGCTGTTTTTT. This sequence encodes CASSLIQEAGELFF.

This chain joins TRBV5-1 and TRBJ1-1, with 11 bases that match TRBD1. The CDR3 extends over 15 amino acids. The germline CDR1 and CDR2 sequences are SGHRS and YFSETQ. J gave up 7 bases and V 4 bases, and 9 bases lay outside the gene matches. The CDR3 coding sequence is TGCGCCAGCAGCCCGCGGACAGGGGGCAAGGGTGAAGCTTTCTTT. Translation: CASSPRTGGKGEAFF.

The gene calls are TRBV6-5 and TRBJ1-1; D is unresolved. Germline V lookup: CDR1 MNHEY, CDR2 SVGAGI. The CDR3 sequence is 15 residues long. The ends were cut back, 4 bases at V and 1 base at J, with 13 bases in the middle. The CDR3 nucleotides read TGTGCCAGCAGTTCCCTAGGACGGAAGAACACTGAAGCTTTCTTT. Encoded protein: CASSSLGRKNTEAFF.

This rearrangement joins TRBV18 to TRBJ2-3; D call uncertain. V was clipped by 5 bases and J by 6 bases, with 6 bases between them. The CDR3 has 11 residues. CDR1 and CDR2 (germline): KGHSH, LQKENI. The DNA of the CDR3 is TGTGCCAGCTCAACAATGGATACGCAGTATTTT. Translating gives CASSTMDTQYF.

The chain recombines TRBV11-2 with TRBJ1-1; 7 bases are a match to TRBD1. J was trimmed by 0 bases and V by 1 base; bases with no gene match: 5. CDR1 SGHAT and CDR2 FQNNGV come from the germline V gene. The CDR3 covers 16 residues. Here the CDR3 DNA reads TGTGCCAGCAGCTTAGTGGGACAGCCGCTGAACACTGAAGCTTTCTTT. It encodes CASSLVGQPLNTEAFF.

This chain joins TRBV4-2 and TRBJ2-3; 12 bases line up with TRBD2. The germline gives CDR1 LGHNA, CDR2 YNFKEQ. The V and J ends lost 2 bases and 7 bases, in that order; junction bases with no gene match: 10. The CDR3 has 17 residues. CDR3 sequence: CASSQPRTSGAPYTQYF. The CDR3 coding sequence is TGTGCCAGCAGCCAACCAAGGACTAGCGGGGCCCCCTATACGCAGTATTTT.

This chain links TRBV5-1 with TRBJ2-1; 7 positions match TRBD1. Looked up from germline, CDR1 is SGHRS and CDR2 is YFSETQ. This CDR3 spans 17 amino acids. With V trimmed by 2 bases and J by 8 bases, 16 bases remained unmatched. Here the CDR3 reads CASSFAPGTVFSHEQFF. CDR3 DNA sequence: TGCGCCAGCAGCTTCGCCCCCGGGACAGTTTTTTCCCATGAGCAGTTCTTC.

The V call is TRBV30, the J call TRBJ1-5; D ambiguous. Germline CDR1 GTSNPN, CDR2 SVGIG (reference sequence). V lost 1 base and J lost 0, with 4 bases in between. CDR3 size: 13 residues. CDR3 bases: TGTGCCTGGAGTGGCAGTAGCAATCAGCCCCAGCATTTT. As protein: CAWSGSSNQPQHF.

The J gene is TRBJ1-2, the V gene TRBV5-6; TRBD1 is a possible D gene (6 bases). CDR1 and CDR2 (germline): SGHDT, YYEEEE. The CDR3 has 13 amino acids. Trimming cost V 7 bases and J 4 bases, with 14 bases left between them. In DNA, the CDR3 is TGTGCCAGCGGGGGGCTGCGTGTCTATGGCTACACCTTC. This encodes CASGGLRVYGYTF.

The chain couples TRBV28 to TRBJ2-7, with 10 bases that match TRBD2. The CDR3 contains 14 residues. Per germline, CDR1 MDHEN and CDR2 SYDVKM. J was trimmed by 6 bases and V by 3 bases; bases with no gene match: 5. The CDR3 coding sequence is TGTGCCAGCAGTTTGAAGCTAGCGGGAGCCGAGCAGTACTTC. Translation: CASSLKLAGAEQYF.

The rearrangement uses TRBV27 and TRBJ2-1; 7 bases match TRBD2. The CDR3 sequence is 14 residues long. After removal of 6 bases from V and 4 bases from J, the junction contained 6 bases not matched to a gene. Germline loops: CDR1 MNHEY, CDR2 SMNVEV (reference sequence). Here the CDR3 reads CASSQREGYNEQFF. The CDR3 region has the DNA TGTGCCAGCAGCCAGCGGGAAGGGTACAATGAGCAGTTCTTC.